This entry lists 5 T cell receptor beta chains sequenced from one sample in a study of OX40 agonist ivuxolimab in advanced cancers. The repertoire was sequenced with immunoSEQ multiplex PCR; TCRdb's copy has only in-frame clones and lacks some. This table holds approximately 69,000 clones, around four fifths found once. Here the sequenced sample was CD4+ or CD8+ T cells sorted from blood, taken in a trial of the OX40 agonist ivuxolimab. Every receptor here comes from an adult with an advanced solid tumor such as melanoma, head and neck, liver or kidney cancer.

The chain's CDR3 is CASSQDLFQTGRNEKLFF. CDR3 in DNA: TGCGCCAGCAGCCAAGATCTATTCCAGACAGGGCGAAATGAAAAACTGTTTTTT. The chain recombines TRBV4-3 with TRBJ1-4, with 7 bases identical to TRBD1. The germline V gene has CDR1 LGHNA and CDR2 YSLEER. This CDR3 contains 18 residues. V was pared by 0 bases and J by 5 bases, with 12 bases of the junction left unmatched.

The chain links TRBV7-2 to TRBJ2-3; D is ambiguous. The germline V gene encodes CDR1 SGHTA and CDR2 FQGNSA. The length of the CDR3 is 14 residues. Between the trimmed V and J ends, which lost 1 base and 6 bases, there was a span of 11 bases. CDR3 nucleotide sequence: TGTGCCAGCAGCTTAGAGAGGAGAAAGGATACGCAGTATTTT. Translation gives CASSLERRKDTQYF.

The chain recombines TRBV28 with TRBJ1-5, with D possibly being TRBD1 (6 bases). The CDR3 is 13 residues long. CDR1 and CDR2 from the germline V gene are MDHEN and SYDVKM. V was trimmed by 6 bases and J by 9 bases, leaving 15 bases between them. The CDR3 reads CASRRQASWPQHF. The CDR3 coding sequence is TGTGCCAGCAGAAGACAGGCGAGTTGGCCCCAGCATTTT.

This chain connects TRBV28 to TRBJ1-4, with D unclear. The CDR3 runs to 12 residues. Per germline, CDR1 MDHEN and CDR2 SYDVKM. Trimming pared 6 bases from V and 5 bases from J, leaving 7 bases between. The CDR3 is CASSLPNEKLFF. In DNA, the CDR3 is TGTGCCAGCAGCCTTCCAAATGAAAAACTGTTTTTT.

The chain carries TRBV5-1 and TRBJ1-2; 7 bases fit TRBD1. Germline V lookup: CDR1 SGHRS, CDR2 YFSETQ. Germline trimming cut 4 bases from V and 6 bases from J; bases unmatched to any gene: 9. This CDR3 spans 14 amino acids. CDR3: CASSQTAGTDGYTF. The CDR3 region has the DNA TGCGCCAGCAGCCAAACCGCCGGGACAGATGGCTACACCTTC.